The 18 T cell receptor beta chains below all came from one sample that was sequenced in a study of regulatory T cells in long-lasting Graves disease. In building TCR beta libraries, iRepertoire HTBI primers were used together with Arm-PCR of CDR3 regions. TCRdb processed the multiplex PCR reads anew with MiXCR; each CDR3 protein has one entry. Of 400,000 to 500,000 distinct CDR3 sequences detected, around 17% appear once; the ten largest clones hold 9.5% to 12%. The time point was: newly diagnosed GD, antithyroid drugs for less than 3 months. Construction of the TCR library relied on RNA isolated from PBMCs. This sample also belongs to another study, concerning T cells in Graves' hyperthyroidism and ophthalmopathy.

Sample: peripheral blood mononuclear cells (PBMCs), taken at new diagnosis, from a patient treated with antithyroid drugs. The receptors were gathered from a woman aged 30 to 39 with Graves disease.

The chain recombines TRBV28 with TRBJ2-1, with TRBD1 as a possible D gene (5 bases). Germline V gives CDR1 MDHEN, CDR2 SYDVKM. This CDR3 is built from 15 residues. V dropped 1 base and J dropped 8 bases, with 15 bases sitting between them. This chain's CDR3 is CASSLFLGQGDEQFF. CDR3 in DNA: TGTGCCAGCAGTTTATTTCTAGGGCAGGGCGATGAGCAGTTCTTC.

This chain links TRBV24-1 with TRBJ2-1, with 9 bases matching TRBD2. CDR1 and CDR2 (germline): KGHDR, SFDVKD. Germline trimming cut 3 bases from V and 3 bases from J; bases unmatched to any gene: 11. The CDR3 is 18 residues long. CDR3 protein: CATSDPSRLAENYNEQFF. DNA for the CDR3: TGTGCCACCAGTGATCCGTCCCGACTAGCGGAGAACTACAATGAGCAGTTCTTC.

This clonotype was recorded many times. A junction end diverges from the germline sequence, so it may reflect a read error. V usage is TRBV3-1 and J usage is TRBJ2-4; 7 bases are shared with TRBD1. This CDR3 is 14 amino acids long. Per germline, CDR1 LGHDT and CDR2 YNNKEL (reference sequence). Here the CDR3 DNA reads TGTGCCAGCAGCCAAGGCCGACAGGGAACGGGTTCGGACTTC. This encodes CASSQGRQGTGSDF.

The chain is built from TRBV18 and TRBJ1-4; tentative D call: TRBD1 (5 bases). The CDR3 covers 14 residues. The germline V and J ends were trimmed by 4 bases and 8 bases, with 14 bases remaining between them. Looked up from germline, CDR1 is KGHSH and CDR2 is LQKENI. This CDR3 reads CASSHIEGYEKLFF. The CDR3, as DNA: TGTGCCAGCTCACATATCGAGGGGTACGAAAAACTGTTTTTT.

The chain joins TRBV19 to TRBJ2-1; D is ambiguous. The CDR3 consists of 12 residues. The V gene's germline CDR1 is LNHDA and CDR2 SQIVND (reference sequence). V was cut by 3 bases and J by 9 bases, with 9 bases left in between. The CDR3 sequence: CASSIPHGEQFF. As DNA, the CDR3 is TGTGCCAGTAGTATCCCCCACGGTGAGCAGTTCTTC.

The table lists this clonotype with many counts. The rearrangement links TRBV27 to TRBJ2-3, with 7 nucleotides matching TRBD2. Near its end, the DNA agrees better with TRBJ2-5, so the J call may be wrong. This CDR3 region has 12 residues. CDR1 and CDR2 (germline): MNHEY, SMNVEV (reference sequence). The CDR3 region is CASSFGGGTQYF. The CDR3 region has the DNA TGTGCCAGCAGCTTTGGGGGGGGGACCCAGTACTTC.

This clonotype was seen at least ten times. The gene calls are TRBV3-1 and TRBJ2-7, with D maybe TRBD1 (6 bases). Between the trimmed V and J ends, which lost 4 bases and 4 bases, there was a span of 20 bases. The length of the CDR3 is 16 residues. CDR1 and CDR2 from the germline V gene are LGHDT and YNNKEL (reference sequence). CDR3 nucleotides: TGTGCCAGCAGCCGGCCACCGGGACAAGAACATTACGAGCAGTACTTC. Translating gives CASSRPPGQEHYEQYF.

This clonotype has at least ten counts. The rearrangement uses TRBV29-1 and TRBJ2-7, with D perhaps matching TRBD1 (6 bases). The V end lost 7 bases, the J end lost 2 bases, and 15 bases lay between the germline ends. The CDR3 spans 13 residues. Germline lookup yields CDR1 SQVTM and CDR2 ANQGSEA. The CDR3 DNA reads as TGCAGCGCTGTGGTTGGACAGACCTACGAGCAGTACTTC. It encodes CSAVVGQTYEQYF.

This clonotype came up many times. This sequence joins TRBV12-3 or TRBV12-4 and TRBJ2-2, with D unresolved. V lost 3 bases, J lost 0 bases, and 8 bases lay in between. There are 15 residues in the CDR3. DNA for the CDR3: TGTGCCAGCAGTTTTACGGACGCGAACACCGGGGAGCTGTTTTTT. This sequence encodes CASSFTDANTGELFF.

In this sample, this clonotype turned up many times. The rearrangement joins TRBV3-1 to TRBJ2-1, with D maybe TRBD2 (6 bases). CDR3 length: 13 amino acids. V lost 4 bases, J lost 10 bases, and 14 bases lay in between. From germline, CDR1 is LGHDT and CDR2 YNNKEL (reference sequence). The CDR3 region has the DNA TGTGCCAGCAGCCGCCTACTAGCAGGCGAGCAGTTCTTC. Translated, it gives CASSRLLAGEQFF.

This clonotype was counted only a few times. The chain uses TRBV24-1 and TRBJ2-3; 7 nucleotides agree with TRBD1. The germline V gene encodes CDR1 KGHDR and CDR2 SFDVKD. The CDR3 is made up of 16 amino acids. Trimming cost V 5 bases and J 2 bases; bases outside gene matches: 9. The CDR3 region has the DNA TGTGCCACCAGTGCAAGGACAGGCGGATCCACAGATACGCAGTATTTT. Translation gives CATSARTGGSTDTQYF.

Many counts were recorded for this clonotype. V usage is TRBV28 and J usage is TRBJ2-5; TRBD1 agrees at 11 bases. The germline V gene encodes CDR1 MDHEN and CDR2 SYDVKM. J lost 5 bases, V lost 6 bases, and 5 bases had no gene match. The CDR3 is 14 amino acids. CDR3 coding DNA: TGTGCCAGCAGAGGACAGGGGGCGGGGGAGACCCAGTACTTC. It is translated as CASRGQGAGETQYF.

The sample holds many counts of this clonotype. The J gene is TRBJ2-5, the V gene TRBV13, with D perhaps matching TRBD2 (5 bases). The CDR3 consists of 15 residues. Germline values: CDR1 PRHDT, CDR2 FYEKMQ (reference sequence). Trimming cost V 0 bases and J 5 bases, with 13 bases left between them. Written as DNA, the CDR3 is TGTGCCAGCAGCTTAGGCCAGATAGGAGGCGAGACCCAGTACTTC. Protein: CASSLGQIGGETQYF.

This clonotype was detected many times. The rearrangement joins TRBV10-3 to TRBJ2-1, with D perhaps TRBD1 (6 bases). The germline CDR1 and CDR2 sequences are ENHRY and SYGVKD. Trimming removed 7 bases at V and 9 bases at J, with 10 bases between. The CDR3 runs 11 residues. The CDR3 loop is CAIMGATEQFF. In DNA, the CDR3 is TGTGCCATCATGGGGGCAACTGAGCAGTTCTTC.

This clonotype has more than one count but fewer than ten. Compared with germline, one end of the junction differs, possibly owing to a read error. The chain uses TRBV20-1 and TRBJ2-5; D not resolved. The CDR3 runs 13 residues. Looked up from germline, CDR1 is DFQATT and CDR2 is SNEGSKA (reference sequence). CDR3 coding DNA: TGCAGTGCTAGTTCTGACCGTCAAGAGACCCGGTACTTC. It yields the protein CSASSDRQETRYF.

This clonotype has a count of ten or more. This chain connects TRBV5-5 to TRBJ1-6; a possible D gene is TRBD1 (6 bases). V lost 4 bases and J 8 bases, leaving 13 bases between the germline ends. Germline CDR1 reads SGHKS; CDR2 reads YYEKEE (reference sequence). There are 14 residues in the CDR3. CDR3: CASSTGQWDSPLHF. CDR3 in DNA: TGTGCCAGCAGCACTGGACAGTGGGATTCACCCCTCCACTTT.

As for this clonotype: A read error is the likely source, as a far larger clone sits one nucleotide away. This chain links TRBV7-9 with TRBJ2-1; D gene ambiguous. V shed 7 bases and J shed 10 bases, with 14 bases lying between them. CDR1 and CDR2 (germline): SEHNR, FQNEAQ (reference sequence). The CDR3 sequence is 12 residues long. The DNA of the CDR3 is TGTGCCAGCACCCCCGGTGGCTACGAGCAGTTCTTC. Amino acids: CASTPGGYEQFF.

J is TRBJ2-2 and V is TRBV6-1, with D possibly being TRBD2 (6 bases). In germline, CDR1 is MNHNS, CDR2 SASEGT. The CDR3 spans 15 residues. Trimming removed 7 bases from V and 7 bases from J, with 19 bases in between. The CDR3 bases are TGTGCCAGCAACCGGCGTCGGGACTTTCTCGGGGAGCTGTTTTTT. As protein: CASNRRRDFLGELFF.